The text below deals with one T cell receptor beta chain. Per the original data handling: Estimation of nucleated cell counts relied on the amplification of reference gene primers. Some clones are missing from TCRdb's copy, which holds only in-frame ones; the method was immunoSEQ multiplex PCR. That table gives V, J and clone size, and the DNA gave D and trimming. The sample includes around 28,000 clones, around 88% of them seen just once. This sample was included in a study of blood T cell repertoires in COVID-19. The wider study: The cDNA or gDNA used as material had been derived from T cells, B-cell-depleted T cells, or PBMCs.

This CDR3 comprises 14 residues. V lost 7 bases and J 2 bases, leaving 14 bases between the germline ends. Germline V gene data show CDR1 as SGHAT and CDR2 as FQNNGV. Sequencing was done on a sample of peripheral blood. The chain uses TRBV11-2 and TRBJ2-5, with D possibly TRBD2 on 6 matching bases. The sequence derives from a human donor in a cohort sampled during active COVID-19. The DNA for the CDR3 is TGTGCCAGCAATCGAGCTAGCGTACAAGAGACCCAGTACTTC. Protein sequence: CASNRASVQETQYF.